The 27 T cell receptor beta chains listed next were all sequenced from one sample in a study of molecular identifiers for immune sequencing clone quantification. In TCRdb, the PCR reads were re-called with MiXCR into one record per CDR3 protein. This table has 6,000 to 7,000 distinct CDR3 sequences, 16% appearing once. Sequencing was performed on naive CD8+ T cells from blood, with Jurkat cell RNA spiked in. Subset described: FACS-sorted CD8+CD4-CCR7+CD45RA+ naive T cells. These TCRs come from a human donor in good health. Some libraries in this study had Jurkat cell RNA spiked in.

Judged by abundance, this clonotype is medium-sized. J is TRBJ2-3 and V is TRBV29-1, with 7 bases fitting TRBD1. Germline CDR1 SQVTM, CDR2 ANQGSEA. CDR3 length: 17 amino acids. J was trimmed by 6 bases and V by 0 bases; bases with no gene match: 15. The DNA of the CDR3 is TGCAGCGTTGAAGATTGGAGAGACAGGGCAGGGTTCGATACGCAGTATTTT. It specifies CSVEDWRDRAGFDTQYF.

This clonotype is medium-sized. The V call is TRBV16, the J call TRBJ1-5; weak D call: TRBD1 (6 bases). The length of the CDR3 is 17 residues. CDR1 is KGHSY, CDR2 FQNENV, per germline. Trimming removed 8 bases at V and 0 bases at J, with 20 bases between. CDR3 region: CASGPGGQNYSNQPQHF. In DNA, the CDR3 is TGTGCCAGCGGCCCGGGGGGCCAGAACTATAGCAATCAGCCCCAGCATTTT.

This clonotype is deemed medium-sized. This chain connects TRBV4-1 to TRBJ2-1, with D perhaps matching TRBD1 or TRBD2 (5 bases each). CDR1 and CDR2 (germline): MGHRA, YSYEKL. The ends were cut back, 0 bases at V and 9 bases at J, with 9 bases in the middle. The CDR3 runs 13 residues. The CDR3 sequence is CASSQEVGGEQFF. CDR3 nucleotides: TGCGCCAGCAGCCAAGAGGTTGGGGGTGAGCAGTTCTTC.

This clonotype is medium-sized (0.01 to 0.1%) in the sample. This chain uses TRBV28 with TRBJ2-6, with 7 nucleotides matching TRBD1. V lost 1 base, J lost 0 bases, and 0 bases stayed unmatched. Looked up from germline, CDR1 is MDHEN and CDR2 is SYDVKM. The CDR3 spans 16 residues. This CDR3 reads CASSLYRGSGANVLTF. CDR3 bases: TGTGCCAGCAGTTTATACAGGGGCTCTGGGGCCAACGTCCTGACTTTC.

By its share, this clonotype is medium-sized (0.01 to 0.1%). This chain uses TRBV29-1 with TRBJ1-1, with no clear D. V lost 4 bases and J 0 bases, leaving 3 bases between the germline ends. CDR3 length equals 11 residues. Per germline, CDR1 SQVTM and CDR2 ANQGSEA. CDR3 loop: CSVVVNTEAFF. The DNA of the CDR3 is TGCAGCGTTGTGGTGAACACTGAAGCTTTCTTT.

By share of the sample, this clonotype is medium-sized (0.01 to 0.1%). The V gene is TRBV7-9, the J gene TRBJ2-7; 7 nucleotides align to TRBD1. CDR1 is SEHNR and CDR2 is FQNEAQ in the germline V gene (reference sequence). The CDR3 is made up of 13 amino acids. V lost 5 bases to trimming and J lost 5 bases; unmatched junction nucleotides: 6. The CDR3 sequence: CASSPGQRHEQYF. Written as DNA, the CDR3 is TGTGCCAGCAGCCCGGGACAGAGGCACGAGCAGTACTTC.

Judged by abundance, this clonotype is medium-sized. CDR3: CATSDQGTGGRETQYF. CDR3 DNA sequence: TGTGCCACCAGTGATCAAGGGACAGGGGGTCGAGAGACCCAGTACTTC. This chain joins TRBV24-1 and TRBJ2-5, with 11 nucleotides matching TRBD1. Germline CDR1 reads KGHDR; CDR2 reads SFDVKD. Trimming at V came to 3 bases and at J to 4 bases, leaving 6 bases not matched to a gene. CDR3 length: 16 amino acids.

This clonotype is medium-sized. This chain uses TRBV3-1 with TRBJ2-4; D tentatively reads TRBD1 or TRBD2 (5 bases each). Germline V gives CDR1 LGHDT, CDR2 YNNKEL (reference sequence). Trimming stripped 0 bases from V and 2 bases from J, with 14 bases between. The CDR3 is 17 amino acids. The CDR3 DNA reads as TGTGCCAGCAGCCAAGAAATCGAGGGGTGGACCAAAAACATTCAGTACTTC. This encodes CASSQEIEGWTKNIQYF.

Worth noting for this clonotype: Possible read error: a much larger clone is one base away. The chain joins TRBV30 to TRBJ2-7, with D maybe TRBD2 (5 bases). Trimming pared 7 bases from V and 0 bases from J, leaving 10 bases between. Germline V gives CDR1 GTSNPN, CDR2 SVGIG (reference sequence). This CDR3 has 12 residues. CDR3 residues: CALDRGSYEQYF. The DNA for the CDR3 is TGTGCCTTGGACCGGGGCTCCTACGAGCAGTACTTC.

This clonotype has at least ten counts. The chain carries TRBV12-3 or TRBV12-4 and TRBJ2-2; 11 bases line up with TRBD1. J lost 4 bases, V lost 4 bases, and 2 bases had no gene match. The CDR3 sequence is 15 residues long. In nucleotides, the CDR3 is TGTGCCAGCAGTTACGGGACAGGGGGCACCGGGGAGCTGTTTTTT. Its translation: CASSYGTGGTGELFF.

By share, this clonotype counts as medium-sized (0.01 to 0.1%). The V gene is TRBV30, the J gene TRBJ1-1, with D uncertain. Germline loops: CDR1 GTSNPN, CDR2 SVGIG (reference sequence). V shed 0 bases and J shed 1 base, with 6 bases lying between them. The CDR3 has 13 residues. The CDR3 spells CAWSVEENTEAFF. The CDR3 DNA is TGTGCCTGGAGTGTAGAAGAGAACACTGAAGCTTTCTTT.

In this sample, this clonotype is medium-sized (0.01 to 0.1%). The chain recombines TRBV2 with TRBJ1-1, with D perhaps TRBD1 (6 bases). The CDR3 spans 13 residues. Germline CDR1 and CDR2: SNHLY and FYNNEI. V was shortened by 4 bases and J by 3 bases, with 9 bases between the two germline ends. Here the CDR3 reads CASSGGGHTEAFF. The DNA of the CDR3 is TGTGCCAGCAGTGGCGGGGGCCACACTGAAGCTTTCTTT. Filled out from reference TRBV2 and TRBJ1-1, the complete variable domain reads EPEVTQTPSHQVTQMGQEVILRCVPISNHLYFYWYRQILGQKVEFLVSFYNNEISEKSEIFDDQFSVERPDGSNFTLKIRSTKLEDSAMYFCASSGGGHTEAFFGQGTRLTVV.

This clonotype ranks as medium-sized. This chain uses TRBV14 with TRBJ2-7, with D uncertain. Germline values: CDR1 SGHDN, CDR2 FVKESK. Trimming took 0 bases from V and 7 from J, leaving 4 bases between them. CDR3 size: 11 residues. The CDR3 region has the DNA TGTGCCAGCAGCCAAGATCGGGAGCAGTACTTC. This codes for CASSQDREQYF.

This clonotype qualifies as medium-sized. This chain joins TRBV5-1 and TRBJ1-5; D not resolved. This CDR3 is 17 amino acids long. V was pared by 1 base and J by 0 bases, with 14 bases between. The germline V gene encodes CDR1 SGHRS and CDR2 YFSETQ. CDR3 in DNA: TGCGCCAGCAGCTTGTGGGGTGGAGAGGGTAGCAATCAGCCCCAGCATTTT. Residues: CASSLWGGEGSNQPQHF.

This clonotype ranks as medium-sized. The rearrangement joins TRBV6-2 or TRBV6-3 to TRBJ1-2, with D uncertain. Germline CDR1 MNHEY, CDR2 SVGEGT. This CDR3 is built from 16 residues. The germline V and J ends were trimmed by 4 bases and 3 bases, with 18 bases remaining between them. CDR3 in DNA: TGTGCCAGCAGTTCCCTGCCGAAGGGCGTATACTATGGCTACACCTTC. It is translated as CASSSLPKGVYYGYTF.

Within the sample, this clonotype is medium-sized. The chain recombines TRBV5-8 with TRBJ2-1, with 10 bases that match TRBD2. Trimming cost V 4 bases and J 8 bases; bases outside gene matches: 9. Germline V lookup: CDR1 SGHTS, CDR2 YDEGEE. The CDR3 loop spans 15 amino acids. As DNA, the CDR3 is TGTGCCAGCAGCCTCCCCGGGACTAGCGTAGATGAGCAGTTCTTC. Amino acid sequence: CASSLPGTSVDEQFF.

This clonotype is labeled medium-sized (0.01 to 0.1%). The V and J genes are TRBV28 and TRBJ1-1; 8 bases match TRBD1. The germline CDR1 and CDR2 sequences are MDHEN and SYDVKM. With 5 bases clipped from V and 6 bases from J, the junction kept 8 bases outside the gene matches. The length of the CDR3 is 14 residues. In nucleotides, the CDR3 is TGTGCCAGCAGTCTCACGGACAGGGCGTCTGAAGCTTTCTTT. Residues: CASSLTDRASEAFF.

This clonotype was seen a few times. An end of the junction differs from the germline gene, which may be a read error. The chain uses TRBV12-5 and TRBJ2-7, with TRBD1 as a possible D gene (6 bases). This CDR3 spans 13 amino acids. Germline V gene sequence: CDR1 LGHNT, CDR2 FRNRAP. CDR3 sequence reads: CASGWTVTYERYF. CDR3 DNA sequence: TGTGCTAGTGGTTGGACAGTTACCTACGAGCGGTACTTC.

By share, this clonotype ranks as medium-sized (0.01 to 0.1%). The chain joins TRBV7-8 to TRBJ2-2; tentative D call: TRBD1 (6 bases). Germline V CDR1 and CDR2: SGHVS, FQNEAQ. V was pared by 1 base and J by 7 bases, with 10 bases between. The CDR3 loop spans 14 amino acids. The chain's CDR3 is CASSLVGRGGELFF. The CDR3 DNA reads TGTGCCAGCAGCTTAGTAGGCAGGGGCGGGGAGCTGTTTTTT.

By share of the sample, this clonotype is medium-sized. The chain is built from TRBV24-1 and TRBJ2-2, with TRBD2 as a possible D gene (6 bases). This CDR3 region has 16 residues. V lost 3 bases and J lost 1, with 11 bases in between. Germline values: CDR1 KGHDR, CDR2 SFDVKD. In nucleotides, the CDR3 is TGTGCCACCAGTGATGTGGGACTCAAGAACACCGGGGAGCTGTTTTTT. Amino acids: CATSDVGLKNTGELFF.

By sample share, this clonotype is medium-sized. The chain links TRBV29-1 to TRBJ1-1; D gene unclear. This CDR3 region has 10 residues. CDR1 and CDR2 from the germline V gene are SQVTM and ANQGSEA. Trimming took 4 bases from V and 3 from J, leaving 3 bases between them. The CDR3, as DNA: TGCAGCGTTGGACACACTGAAGCTTTCTTT. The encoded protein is CSVGHTEAFF.

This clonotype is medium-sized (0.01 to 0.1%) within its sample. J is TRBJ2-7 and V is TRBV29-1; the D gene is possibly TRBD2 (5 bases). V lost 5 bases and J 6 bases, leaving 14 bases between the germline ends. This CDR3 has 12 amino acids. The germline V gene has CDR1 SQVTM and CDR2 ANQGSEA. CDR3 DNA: TGCAGCGTTCTAGCTAACCCGACCGAGCAGTACTTC. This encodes CSVLANPTEQYF.

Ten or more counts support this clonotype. The CDR3: CASRLQGALDQPQHF. The CDR3 coding sequence is TGTGCCAGTAGGTTACAGGGGGCGCTGGATCAGCCCCAGCATTTT. The chain recombines TRBV19 with TRBJ1-5; 9 bases fit TRBD1. Germline-derived CDR1 and CDR2 are LNHDA and SQIVND (reference sequence). The V and J ends lost 6 bases and 5 bases, in that order; junction bases with no gene match: 8. The CDR3 consists of 15 residues.

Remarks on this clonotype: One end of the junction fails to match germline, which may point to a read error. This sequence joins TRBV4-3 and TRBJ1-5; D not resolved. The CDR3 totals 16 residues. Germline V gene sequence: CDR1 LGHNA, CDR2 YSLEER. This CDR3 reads CARSQGWRVSNQSQHF. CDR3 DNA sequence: TGCGCCCGCAGCCAAGGGTGGAGAGTTAGCAATCAGTCCCAGCATTTT.

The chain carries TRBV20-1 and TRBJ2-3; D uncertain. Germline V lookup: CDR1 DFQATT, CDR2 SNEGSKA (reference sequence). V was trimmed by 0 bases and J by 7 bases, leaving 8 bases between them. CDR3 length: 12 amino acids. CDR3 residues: CSARDARNTQYF. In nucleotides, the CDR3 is TGCAGTGCTAGAGATGCACGGAATACGCAGTATTTT.

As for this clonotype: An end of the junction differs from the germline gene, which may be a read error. The CDR3 nucleotides are TGTGCCAGCAGCTTACCCGTGACTAGCGGGGGGGCAAGTACGCGGTATTTT. Its protein is CASSLPVTSGGASTRYF. This chain uses TRBV7-2 with TRBJ2-3; 14 bases are a match to TRBD2. Germline V gives CDR1 SGHTA, CDR2 FQGNSA. The CDR3 runs 17 residues.

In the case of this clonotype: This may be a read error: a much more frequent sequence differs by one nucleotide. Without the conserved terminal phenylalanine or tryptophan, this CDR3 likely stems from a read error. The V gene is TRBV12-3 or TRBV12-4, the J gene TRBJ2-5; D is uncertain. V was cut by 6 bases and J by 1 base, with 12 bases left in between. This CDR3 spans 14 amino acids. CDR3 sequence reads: CASSFLGSQETQYL. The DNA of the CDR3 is TGTGCCAGCAGCTTCCTGGGAAGCCAAGAGACCCAGTACCTC.